This record covers a single TCR beta chain. Many counts were recorded for this clonotype. Its recognized antigen is unknown. Base-call qualities are not available, and no considerably larger clone is one nucleotide away. This entry is derived from a study of response to subunit inactivated influenza vaccine (dated by TCRdb to the late 2010s). At the level of the whole study: To follow how T cells responded to a trivalent subunit inactivated influenza vaccine, the researchers relied on deep quantitative profiling of the T cell receptor repertoire. Study-wide findings and limitations: It was suggested by the authors that each seasonal influenza vaccination may recruit only a limited number of new T cells.

The germline V gene (reference sequence) provides CDR1 LNHNV and CDR2 YYDKDF. The CDR3 spans 14 residues, from the cysteine through the phenylalanine. The sequence is cut down to CDR3 DNA, 42 bases in frame from base 1. A distance of 10 bases separates the germline ends of V and J, which lose 6 bases and 0 bases respectively. Libraries were built with RT-PCR. Sequenced on an Illumina HiSeq 2500. TCRdb applied fastp at Q25 and MiXCR to the public reads, then kept only in-frame beta chains. Each entry is one CDR3 protein sequence, shown with its most common DNA and genes. The sample yields about 780,000 distinct CDR3 sequences; roughly 20% were counted once. The top ten constitute about a tenth of the sample.

The specimen was PBMCs from blood, collected roughly 5 days after vaccination. In this chain, TRBV15 is recombined with TRBJ2-3, with the D call perhaps TRBD1 or TRBD2, as 5 bases match in each case. The source is a man aged 50 to 60 who received an inactivated influenza vaccine. Donor details come from another sample of the same person, matched by shared clones. The DNA sequence reads TGTGCCACCAGTCGAGGGGTTAGCACAGATACGCAGTATTTT. Translated, it gives CATSRGVSTDTQYF. Reference TRBV15 and TRBJ2-3 proteins supply the regions before and after the CDR3; the full variable domain is: DAMVIQNPRYQVTQFGKPVTLSCSQTLNHNVMYWYQQKSSQAPKLLFHYYDKDFNNEADTPDNFQSRRPNTSFCFLDIRSPGLGDTAMYLCATSRGVSTDTQYFGPGTRLTVL.